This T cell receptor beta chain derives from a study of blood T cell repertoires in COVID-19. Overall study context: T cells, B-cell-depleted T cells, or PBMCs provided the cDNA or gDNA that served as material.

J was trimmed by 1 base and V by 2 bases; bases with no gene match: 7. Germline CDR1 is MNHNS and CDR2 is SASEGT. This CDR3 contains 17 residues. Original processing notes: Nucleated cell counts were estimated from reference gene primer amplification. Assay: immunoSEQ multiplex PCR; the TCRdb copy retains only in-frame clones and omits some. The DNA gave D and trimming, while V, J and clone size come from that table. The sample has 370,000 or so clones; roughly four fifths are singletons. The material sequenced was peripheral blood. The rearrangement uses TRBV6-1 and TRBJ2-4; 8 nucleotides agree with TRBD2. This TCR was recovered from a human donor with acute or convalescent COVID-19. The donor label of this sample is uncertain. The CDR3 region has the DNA TGTGCCAGCAGTGAAAGGTCCAGCGGGAGCGCCAAAAACATTCAGTACTTC. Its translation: CASSERSSGSAKNIQYF.